This T cell receptor beta chain was captured in a study of blood T cell repertoires in COVID-19. Study background: PBMCs, B-cell-depleted T cells, or T cells provided the cDNA or gDNA that made up the material.

Method: immunoSEQ multiplex PCR; TCRdb's copy keeps in-frame clones and lacks some. The sample has 55,000 to 90,000 clones; approximately 80% are singletons. This CDR3 has 13 residues. Between the trimmed V and J ends, which lost 5 bases and 3 bases, there was a span of 11 bases. Per the germline V gene, CDR1 is LNHNV and CDR2 is YYDKDF (reference sequence). The source material was peripheral blood. The clonotype comes from a woman in her 70s with acute or convalescent COVID-19. This chain links TRBV15 with TRBJ2-7; D unclear. The DNA for the CDR3 is TGTGCCACCAGCGGGCCAGCCGGCTACGAGCAGTACTTC. It is translated as CATSGPAGYEQYF.